Each of the 13 T cell receptor beta chains below was sequenced from the same sample in a study of Ad26.COV2.S vaccination and SARS-CoV-2 variants. Sequencing used immunoSEQ multiplex PCR; TCRdb keeps in-frame clones, though not all of them. The repertoire consists of roughly 420,000 clones, with about 88% occurring once and the leading ten covering over 2%. Treatment described: 19 received Ad26.COV2.S at low or high dose, single or two shots; several received placebo; per-sample allocation not given. At day 63 after the first vaccine or placebo injection, samples were drawn. The starting material was peripheral blood, obtained in a trial of Ad26.COV2.S vaccine versus placebo. These receptor sequences come from a person between 18 and 59 years old who received the Ad26.COV2.S COVID-19 vaccine or a placebo.

The V gene is TRBV29-1, the J gene TRBJ1-2; no firm D call. The germline V and J ends were trimmed by 7 bases and 3 bases, with 9 bases remaining between them. This CDR3 is built from 11 residues. In germline, CDR1 is SQVTM, CDR2 ANQGSEA. The CDR3 spells CSAGEDYGYTF. CDR3 sequence (DNA): TGCAGCGCGGGTGAGGACTATGGCTACACCTTC. The complete variable domain, with remaining parts taken from reference TRBV29-1 and TRBJ1-2, reads SAVISQKPSRDICQRGTSLTIQCQVDSQVTMMFWYRQQPGQSLTLIATANQGSEATYESGFVIDKFPISRPNLTFSTLTVSNMSPEDSSIYLCSAGEDYGYTFGSGTRLTVV.

The chain uses TRBV7-2 and TRBJ2-1, with TRBD1 as a possible D gene (5 bases). Trimming removed 5 bases at V and 7 bases at J, with 15 bases between. This CDR3 contains 14 residues. Germline values: CDR1 SGHTA, CDR2 FQGNSA. In DNA, the CDR3 is TGTGCCAGCAGCCCTGGGGCCTCTGATAATGAGCAGTTCTTC. Translated: CASSPGASDNEQFF.

The chain recombines TRBV5-6 with TRBJ2-3, with a weak D call TRBD2 (5 bases). Germline values: CDR1 SGHDT, CDR2 YYEEEE. V gave up 5 bases and J gave up 0 bases, with 10 bases separating them. The CDR3 consists of 14 residues. CDR3 amino acids: CASSGRPSTDTQYF. CDR3 in DNA: TGTGCCAGCAGTGGGAGACCTAGCACAGATACGCAGTATTTT.

V and J are TRBV11-3 and TRBJ2-1; 8 nucleotides agree with TRBD2. With V trimmed by 3 bases and J by 9 bases, 10 bases remained unmatched. Germline V gene lookup returns CDR1 SGHNT and CDR2 YENEEA. This CDR3 region has 15 residues. The CDR3 reads CASSLVSGGSGEQFF. The CDR3 DNA follows: TGTGCCAGCAGCTTGGTCTCGGGGGGGAGTGGTGAGCAGTTCTTC. Filled out from reference TRBV11-3 and TRBJ2-1, the complete variable domain reads EAGVVQSPRYKIIEKKQPVAFWCNPISGHNTLYWYLQNLGQGPELLIRYENEEAVDDSQLPKDRFSAERLKGVDSTLKIQPAELGDSAVYLCASSLVSGGSGEQFFGPGTRLTVL.

The rearrangement links TRBV2 to TRBJ2-7; D not resolved. V lost 5 bases, J lost 0 bases, and 11 bases lay in between. The germline V gene has CDR1 SNHLY and CDR2 FYNNEI. The CDR3 contains 14 residues. CDR3 DNA: TGTGCCAGCAGTTTTGACATACTCTCCTACGAGCAGTACTTC. Protein sequence: CASSFDILSYEQYF.

This chain uses TRBV5-1 with TRBJ1-6; D possibly corresponds to TRBD1 (5 bases). The V gene lost 1 base and the J gene lost 9 bases, with 8 bases spanning the gap. CDR1 and CDR2 (germline): SGHRS, YFSETQ. The CDR3 consists of 13 residues. The CDR3 spells CASSLTGFSPLHF. The CDR3 nucleotides are TGCGCCAGCAGCTTGACAGGATTTTCACCCCTCCACTTT.

This chain connects TRBV4-3 to TRBJ1-4; no reliable D call. CDR1 is LGHNA, CDR2 YSLEER, per germline. V lost 4 bases to trimming and J lost 7 bases, with 25 bases between them. The CDR3 is 18 amino acids. The CDR3 bases are TGCGCCAGCAGCCGTCTGACCCCGCCCCGAAAGCGGGGTGAAAAACTGTTTTTT. This encodes CASSRLTPPRKRGEKLFF.

The chain uses TRBV14 and TRBJ2-5, with TRBD2 matching 9 bases. The ends lost 2 bases at V and 4 bases at J; junction bases unmatched: 5. The length of the CDR3 is 15 residues. The germline V gene encodes CDR1 SGHDN and CDR2 FVKESK. The DNA of the CDR3 is TGTGCCAGCAGCCAACTAGCGGGAAACGGAGAGACCCAGTACTTC. This translates into CASSQLAGNGETQYF. Using reference TRBV14 and TRBJ2-5 for the parts outside the CDR3, the full variable domain is EAGVTQFPSHSVIEKGQTVTLRCDPISGHDNLYWYRRVMGKEIKFLLHFVKESKQDESGMPNNRFLAERTGGTYSTLKVQPAELEDSGVYFCASSQLAGNGETQYFGPGTRLLVL.

This clone appeared once. This chain links TRBV12-3 or TRBV12-4 with TRBJ1-1; the D is unclear. Deletions cut 3 bases from V and 5 bases from J, with 10 bases between. The length of the CDR3 is 13 residues. The CDR3 nucleotides are TGTGCCAGCAGTTTTCTTAGTTTGACTGAAGCTTTCTTT. It translates to CASSFLSLTEAFF.

This clone has more than one count but fewer than ten. The V call is TRBV14, the J call TRBJ2-1; 8 bases align to TRBD2. The CDR3 is made up of 14 amino acids. CDR1 and CDR2 (germline): SGHDN, FVKESK. The J segment lost 7 bases and the V segment lost 4 bases, leaving 6 bases of the junction unmatched. The CDR3 nucleotides are TGTGCCAGCAGCCCGCCGGGACTAGGGAATGAGCAGTTCTTC. Translated, it gives CASSPPGLGNEQFF.

The rearrangement uses TRBV4-1 and TRBJ1-5; D not certain. CDR3 length: 15 amino acids. Germline V CDR1 and CDR2: MGHRA, YSYEKL. Trimming took off 1 base at V and 1 base at J, with 8 bases between the two ends. CDR3 coding DNA: TGCGCCAGCAGCCAAGTCGCGGGAAGCAATCAGCCCCAGCATTTT. Translation: CASSQVAGSNQPQHF.

V and J are TRBV9 and TRBJ1-6; tentative D call: TRBD1 (5 bases). Germline CDR1 SGDLS, CDR2 YYNGEE. V was pared by 0 bases and J by 7 bases, with 11 bases between. CDR3 length: 15 amino acids. The CDR3 protein is CASSVDGAANSPLHF. In DNA form, the CDR3 reads TGTGCCAGCAGCGTAGACGGGGCAGCCAATTCACCCCTCCACTTT.

V usage is TRBV13 and J usage is TRBJ2-7, with 9 positions matching TRBD1. V shed 10 bases, J shed 0 bases, and the junction held 4 bases outside the gene matches. Germline CDR1 is PRHDT and CDR2 is FYEKMQ (reference sequence). The length of the CDR3 is 13 residues. The CDR3, as DNA: TGTGCCACAACGGACAGGGGCTCCTACGAGCAGTACGTC. It is translated as CATTDRGSYEQYV.